This T cell receptor beta chain was found in a study of T cells in Graves' hyperthyroidism and ophthalmopathy (dated by TCRdb to between 2018 and 2020). At the level of the whole study: Peripheral blood samples were taken at the time of initial diagnosis, prior to any treatment. An independent validation cohort of fewer than 20 hyperthyroidism patients and approximately 15 patients who later progressed to ophthalmopathy tested prospective prediction of ophthalmopathy. The paper describes TCR Vbeta CDR3 sequencing of roughly 130 peripheral blood samples, made up of 43 ophthalmopathy patients, roughly 80 hyperthyroidism patients and approximately 17 progressor patients. A discovery cohort of around 98 patients, about 43 with Graves' ophthalmopathy and roughly 59 with stable Graves' hyperthyroidism, was used to find distinguishing TCR V-J signatures. The study also compared thyroid tissue and blood T-cell repertoires from several Graves' hyperthyroidism patients. After blood sampling, hyperthyroidism patients were treated with methimazole at a starting dose of 30 mg daily, and ophthalmopathy patients were treated with high-dose intravenous methylprednisolone. The roughly 100 discovery patients were divided at random into training and test sets in a 7:3 ratio.

V is pared back by 5 bases and J by 2 bases, with 13 bases lying between the germline termini. According to the germline V gene, CDR1 reads MNHNS and CDR2 reads SASEGT. The CDR3 has 14 amino acids, counting the end cysteine and phenylalanine. Here the CDR3 DNA is all that survives: 42 bases in frame from base 1. This clonotype came up many times. The clone's antigen remains unknown. No clone much larger than this one lies a single base away; base qualities are absent. Amplification of TCR beta CDR3 regions was carried out from RNA transcripts. The first round of RT-PCR for the TCR CDR3 was performed with the HTBI primer set and the Qiagen OneStep RT-PCR kit. Libraries were constructed in a second round of multiplex PCR, after which size selection and purification were performed. Paired-end sequencing of the libraries was performed with 100 bp reads on an Illumina HiSeq2000. In the paper's pipeline: Raw data were processed with SOAPnuke, discarding reads with adapters, uncalled bases, mean Phred below 15, or no exact constant-primer or identifier match. High-quality paired reads were merged using COPE v1.2.5, and each unique nucleotide sequence was defined as a clonotype. Clonotypes were aligned to IMGT TRBV, TRBD and TRBJ reference segments using MiTCR v1.1. Only V-J combinations with frequency above 0.0001, covering 99% to 99.2% of repertoires, were analysed. The TCS score was defined as the ratio of F50 (clonal expansion) to E x V (chaos), calculated using BLOSUM62-based TCRdist between CDR3 peptides within each V-J. Welch's t-statistics and random forest reduced fewer than 600 V-J features to 13, which were used in a naive Bayes classifier (R e1071). TCRdb reworked the public reads: Q25 trimming with fastp, MiXCR clone assembly, productive beta chains retained. Every distinct CDR3 protein forms one entry, paired with its most common genes and DNA. The V and J calls here are based on TCRdb, not the publication. The sample data list nearly 600,000 distinct CDR3 sequences, and about 15% of these were observed just once. The top ten clones comprise approximately 5.7% of the sample.

Hyperthyroidism patients were newly diagnosed, had a disease duration of under 2 months, and were aged 18 to 65 years. Exclusion was applied to patients with uncontrolled infections, other autoimmune diseases, pregnancy or lactation. Diagnoses were established on the basis of clinical symptoms, serum thyroxine and TRAb, thyroid ultrasound, and orbital computed tomography. Blood from progressor patients was drawn when they were first diagnosed with hyperthyroidism, before any ophthalmopathy symptoms appeared. PBMCs were separated from roughly 10 ml of fresh peripheral blood using Ficoll-Paque density gradient centrifugation. Patients classed as progressors first received a Graves' hyperthyroidism diagnosis and then went on to develop ophthalmopathy during follow-up. Total RNA was extracted with Trizol reagent, and quality was checked on an Agilent 2100 Bioanalyzer. Here is what the overall study found, with its caveats: A 13 V-J signature model separated ophthalmopathy from stable hyperthyroidism, with about 88% sensitivity and roughly 82% specificity in cross-validation and 80%/75% in testing. Most expanded thyroid clonotypes (frequency above 0.001) were also found in blood, which suggests that blood repertoires may mirror thyroid immune responses. In validation, progression to ophthalmopathy was predicted by the model with nearly 71% sensitivity and around 75% specificity, a median of approximately 7.1 months before onset. Sample size was not statistically predetermined, and investigators were not blinded to group allocation.

The sequencing sample was made of blood. This clonotype was sampled from a woman in her twenties or thirties with Graves' hyperthyroidism that later progressed to Graves' ophthalmopathy. This chain is built from TRBV6-1 and TRBJ2-7; TRBD2 is a weak D gene call, 6 bases matching. The DNA sequence reads TGTGCCAGCAGTTCGGGAGCGGGCCCCTACGAGCAGTACTTC. It codes for CASSSGAGPYEQYF.